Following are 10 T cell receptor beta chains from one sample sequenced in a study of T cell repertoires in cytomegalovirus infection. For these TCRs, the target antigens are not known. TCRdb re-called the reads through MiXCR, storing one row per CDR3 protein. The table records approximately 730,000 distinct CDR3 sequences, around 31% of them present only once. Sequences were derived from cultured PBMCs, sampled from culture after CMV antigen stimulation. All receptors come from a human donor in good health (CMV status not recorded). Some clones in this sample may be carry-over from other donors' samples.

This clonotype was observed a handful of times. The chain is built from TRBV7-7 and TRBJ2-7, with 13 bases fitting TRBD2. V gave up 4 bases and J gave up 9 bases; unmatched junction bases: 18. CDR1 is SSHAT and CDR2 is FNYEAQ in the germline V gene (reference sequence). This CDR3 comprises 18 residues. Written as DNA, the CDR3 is TGTGCCAGCAGCTATTGGACTAGCGGGAGTAATCATGGTAACGTGCAGTACTTC. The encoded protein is CASSYWTSGSNHGNVQYF.

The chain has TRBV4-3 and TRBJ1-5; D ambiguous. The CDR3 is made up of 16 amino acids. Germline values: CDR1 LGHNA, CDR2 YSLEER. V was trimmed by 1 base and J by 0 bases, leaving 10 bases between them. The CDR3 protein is CASSQGAEYSNQPQHF. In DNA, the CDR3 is TGCGCCAGCAGCCAAGGGGCGGAGTATAGCAATCAGCCCCAGCATTTT.

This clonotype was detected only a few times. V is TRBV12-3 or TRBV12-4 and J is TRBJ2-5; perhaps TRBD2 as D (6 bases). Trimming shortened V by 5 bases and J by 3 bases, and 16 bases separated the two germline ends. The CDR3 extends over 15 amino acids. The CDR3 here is CASSEGTLREETQYF. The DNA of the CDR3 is TGTGCCAGCAGTGAAGGGACTTTACGCGAAGAGACCCAGTACTTC.

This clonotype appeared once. The CDR3 loop reads CASSQEARASYEQYF. The CDR3 bases are TGTGCCAGCAGCCAAGAAGCCAGAGCCTCCTACGAGCAGTACTTC. This chain links TRBV3-1 with TRBJ2-7, with unresolved D. CDR1 LGHDT and CDR2 YNNKEL come from the germline V gene (reference sequence). The CDR3 is 15 amino acids. V was shortened by 0 bases and J by 0 bases, with 9 bases between the two germline ends.

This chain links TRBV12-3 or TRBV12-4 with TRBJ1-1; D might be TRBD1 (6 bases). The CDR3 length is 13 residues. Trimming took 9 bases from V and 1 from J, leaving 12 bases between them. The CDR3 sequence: CASAGQPNTEAFF. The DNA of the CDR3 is TGTGCCAGTGCGGGACAACCGAACACTGAAGCTTTCTTT.

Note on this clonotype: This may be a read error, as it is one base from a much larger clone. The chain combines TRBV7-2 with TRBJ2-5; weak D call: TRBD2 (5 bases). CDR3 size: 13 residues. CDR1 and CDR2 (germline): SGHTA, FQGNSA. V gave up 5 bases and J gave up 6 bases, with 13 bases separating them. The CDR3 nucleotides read TGTGCCAGCAGCGCCCGAGAGGGCCAGACCCAGTACTTC. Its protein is CASSAREGQTQYF.

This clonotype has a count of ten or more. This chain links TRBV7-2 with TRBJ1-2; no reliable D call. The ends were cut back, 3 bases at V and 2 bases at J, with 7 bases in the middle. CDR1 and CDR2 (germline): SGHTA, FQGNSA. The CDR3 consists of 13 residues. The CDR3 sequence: CASSFTQNYGYTF. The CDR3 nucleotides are TGTGCCAGCAGCTTTACACAGAACTATGGCTACACCTTC.

The CDR3 coding sequence is TGCAGTGCTAGGGTATCTAGCGGGGGACTCTACGAGCAGTACTTC. This encodes CSARVSSGGLYEQYF. V and J are TRBV20-1 and TRBJ2-7; the match to TRBD2 covers 10 bases. CDR3 length equals 15 residues. The trim removed 3 bases at V and 3 bases at J, leaving 8 bases unmatched. From germline, CDR1 is DFQATT and CDR2 SNEGSKA (reference sequence).

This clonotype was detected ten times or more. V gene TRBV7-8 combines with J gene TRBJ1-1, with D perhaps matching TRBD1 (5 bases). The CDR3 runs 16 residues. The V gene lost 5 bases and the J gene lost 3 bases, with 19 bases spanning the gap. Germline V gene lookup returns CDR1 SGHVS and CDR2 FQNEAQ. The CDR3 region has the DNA TGTGCCAGCAGCCCCGGGGGGGGGGTTAGGTACACTGAAGCTTTCTTT. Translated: CASSPGGGVRYTEAFF.

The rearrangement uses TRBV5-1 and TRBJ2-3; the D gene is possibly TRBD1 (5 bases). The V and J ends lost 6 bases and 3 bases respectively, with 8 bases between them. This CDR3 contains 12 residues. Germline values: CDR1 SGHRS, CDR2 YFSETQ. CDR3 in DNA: TGCGCCAGCACCCAGGGAACAGATACGCAGTATTTT. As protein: CASTQGTDTQYF.